This is a list of T cell receptor beta chains from one sample in a study of blood T cell repertoires in COVID-19. Only in-frame clones appear in the TCRdb table, and some are missing; sequencing was by immunoSEQ multiplex PCR. The repertoire holds some 300,000 clones, about 91% seen once, with approximately 7% in the top ten. The source material was peripheral blood. These receptors all stem from a woman in her 30s who had recovered from COVID-19. Each CDR3 is given with its conserved first and last residue. Clone size is not always given. Where it is, it says once, few, many or a class for expanded clones.

abundance,v_gene,CDR3aa
-,TRBV5-5,CASSSDRDSYEQYF
-,TRBV2,CASSARQGTDTQYF
-,TRBV30,CAWSDGLAGGADTQYF
-,TRBV7-9,CASSLGQEAGGYTF
-,TRBV27,CASSLSAGEYNSPLHF
-,TRBV4-2,CASSQAGGRWEQFF
-,TRBV7-2,CASSPGTSGGRLRETQYF
-,TRBV9,CASSVATRAATGELFF
-,TRBV2,CASSLSGGNTGELFF
-,TRBV29-1,CSGTSGGAHKNIQYF
-,TRBV19,CASSIPNGETQYF
-,TRBV5-4,CASSFRTGESGANVLTF
-,TRBV27,CASTPGGGNSPLHF
-,TRBV3-1/TRBV3-2,CASSQGRSSYNSPLHF
-,TRBV9,CASSVAPDRGGEQYF
once,TRBV15,CATSRGGRGEKLFF
-,TRBV15,CATSRNRGETQYF
-,TRBV14,CASSPGDAYGYTF
-,TRBV7-3,CASSLIGGANTEAFF
few,TRBV4-2,CASSQDFEAANEKLFF
-,TRBV15,CATSNPKQGGETQYF
once,TRBV3-1/TRBV3-2,CASSTKSGTSGGAYNEQFF
-,TRBV4-1,CASRFTATSDYEQFF
-,TRBV28,CASSLGGATDTQYF
-,TRBV6-5,CASSYMGLAGQETQYF
-,TRBV28,CASSPPRYVSYNEQFF
-,TRBV7-9,CASSCRQVRDVVYEQYF
-,TRBV28,CASRKGAGGEQYF
-,TRBV19,CASTLWGVNTGELFF
-,TRBV6-1,CASSARPGQGTYEQYF
-,TRBV10-3,CAIRGSGQDYGYTF
few,TRBV29-1,CSVEDSQGTNEQYF
-,TRBV3-1/TRBV3-2,CASSQDWSTSGNTIYF
-,TRBV5-3,CARSLGSSPPVLDEQFF
-,TRBV28,CASRLGGPDSPLHF
-,TRBV6-5,CASRQGLGNTIYF
-,TRBV5-1,CASSPRTSGVNEQFF
-,TRBV5-1,CASSLGLAGSMNEQFF
-,TRBV19,CASTARDRVFDEQFF
-,TRBV2,CASREAGGVNEKLFF
-,TRBV7-9,CASSLISDTQYF
-,TRBV28,CASSLWQGKYEQYF
once,TRBV3-1/TRBV3-2,CASSPLSQGGYNEQFF
-,TRBV6-5,CASSFLIPTGANGYTF
-,TRBV28,CASERGGSTDTQYF
-,TRBV6-2/TRBV6-3,CASSYRDTSSMNTEAFF
-,TRBV15,CATSGDSSTEAFF
-,TRBV11-1,CASSSGLVPDTQYF
-,TRBV7-9,CASSLLSGVRTDTQYF
-,TRBV28,CASSFRGALNTEAFF
-,TRBV10-3,CAISEQTGGGSPLHF
once,TRBV30,CAWNNNRGTDTQYF
-,TRBV9,CASSALQGARTEAFF
-,TRBV5-6,CASSFGETEAFF